These 21 T cell receptor beta chains originate from one sample sequenced in a study of neurological immune-mediated disorders. TCRdb reanalysed the 5' RACE reads using MiXCR and keeps one entry per CDR3 protein. The data show about 35,000 distinct CDR3 sequences, 3.5% to 4% seen once. The sequencing sample was made of PBMCs. The receptor set was obtained from a man younger than 45 with multiple sclerosis.

This clonotype appeared many times. The rearrangement links TRBV20-1 to TRBJ2-4, with TRBD1 matching over 8 bases. Germline assignment: CDR1 DFQATT and CDR2 SNEGSKA (reference sequence). V was pared by 6 bases and J by 4 bases, with 8 bases of the junction left unmatched. The CDR3 contains 14 residues. The CDR3 DNA sequence: TGCAGTGCGTCAGGGCAGGGGGCGAAAAACATTCAGTACTTC. Translation: CSASGQGAKNIQYF.

The chain is built from TRBV2 and TRBJ1-1; D unresolved. The V and J ends lost 2 bases and 0 bases respectively, with 4 bases between them. The CDR3 contains 13 residues. Germline V gene data show CDR1 as SNHLY and CDR2 as FYNNEI. The CDR3 coding sequence is TGTGCCAGCAGTGAATCAGTGAACACTGAAGCTTTCTTT. This sequence encodes CASSESVNTEAFF.

This clonotype was counted many times. The rearrangement links TRBV20-1 to TRBJ2-1; maybe TRBD1 (6 bases). The CDR3 contains 14 residues. Trimming removed 1 base from V and 4 bases from J, with 11 bases in between. Germline-derived CDR1 and CDR2 are DFQATT and SNEGSKA (reference sequence). The CDR3 nucleotides are TGCAGTGCTAGAGTTCCTCAGGGGTACAATGAGCAGTTCTTC. Its protein is CSARVPQGYNEQFF.

This clonotype ranks as medium-sized. The rearrangement joins TRBV29-1 to TRBJ2-5, with D perhaps matching TRBD2 (6 bases). Deletions cut 2 bases from V and 4 bases from J, with 11 bases between. The CDR3 spans 13 residues. CDR1 and CDR2 from the germline V gene are SQVTM and ANQGSEA. The CDR3 here is CSVEYPGAETQYF. In DNA, the CDR3 is TGCAGCGTTGAATACCCGGGAGCAGAGACCCAGTACTTC.

Remarks on this clonotype: This CDR3 is missing its conserved last phenylalanine or tryptophan, likely due to a read error. The DNA is left out, because the CDR3 cannot be placed on it with certainty; the CDR3 is given as TCRdb lists it. V gene TRBV5-1 combines with J gene TRBJ1-5. The CDR3 region is 13 residues in length, termini included. CDR1 is SGHRS and CDR2 is YFSETQ in the germline V gene. The CDR3 sequence: CASSFDTNQPQNC.

The V gene is TRBV9, the J gene TRBJ1-6; D ambiguous. V lost 0 bases and J 2 bases, leaving 6 bases between the germline ends. Germline V CDR1 and CDR2: SGDLS, YYNGEE. The CDR3 loop spans 15 amino acids. The CDR3 DNA is TGTGCCAGCAGCGTAGGGAATCCCTATAATTCACCCCTCCACTTT. Its translation: CASSVGNPYNSPLHF.

This clonotype has only a few counts. The chain recombines TRBV3-1 with TRBJ2-7; 11 bases line up with TRBD2. This CDR3 has 15 amino acids. CDR1 and CDR2 (germline): LGHDT, YNNKEL (reference sequence). The trim removed 6 bases at V and 2 bases at J, leaving 6 bases unmatched. The CDR3 DNA reads TGTGCCAGCAGTCCAACTAGCGGGAGTACCTACGAGCAGTACTTC. It translates to CASSPTSGSTYEQYF.

This clonotype appeared a few times. This chain uses TRBV5-1 with TRBJ1-6; 10 nucleotides align to TRBD1. V shed 4 bases, J shed 8 bases, and the junction held 3 bases outside the gene matches. The CDR3 is made up of 14 amino acids. Germline-derived CDR1 and CDR2 are SGHRS and YFSETQ. As DNA, the CDR3 is TGCGCCAGCAGCCACGGACAGGGGGATTCACCCCTCCACTTT. This sequence encodes CASSHGQGDSPLHF.

This clonotype has at least ten counts. This chain links TRBV27 with TRBJ1-5; D remains ambiguous. The V and J ends lost 6 bases and 3 bases respectively, with 12 bases between them. CDR1 and CDR2 from the germline V gene are MNHEY and SMNVEV (reference sequence). There are 14 residues in the CDR3. CDR3 nucleotide sequence: TGTGCCAGCAGACCTCTGATAGCCAATCAGCCCCAGCATTTT. Encoded protein: CASRPLIANQPQHF.

This clonotype has just a few counts. The CDR3, as DNA: TGTGCCAGCGGTAGGACAGCGACCTCTAACTATGGCTACACCTTC. As protein: CASGRTATSNYGYTF. The V gene is TRBV6-5, the J gene TRBJ1-2; D might be TRBD1 (6 bases). Trimming took 8 bases from V and 0 from J, leaving 16 bases between them. This CDR3 comprises 15 residues. CDR1 and CDR2 from the germline V gene are MNHEY and SVGAGI.

This clonotype was seen a few times. The rearrangement links TRBV11-2 to TRBJ2-5; tentative D call: TRBD1 (6 bases). CDR1 and CDR2 (germline): SGHAT, FQNNGV. The V end was cut by 5 bases, the J end by 4 bases, with 14 bases between. CDR3 length equals 14 residues. CDR3: CASSTQGLGETQYF. The DNA for the CDR3 is TGTGCCAGCAGCACACAGGGCCTGGGAGAGACCCAGTACTTC.

This clonotype was detected ten times or more. The chain joins TRBV21-1 to TRBJ2-7; the table's D call of TRBD1 was not tested on the DNA. TRBV21-1 is a known pseudogene. This CDR3 has 14 amino acids. As DNA, the CDR3 is TGTGCCAGCAGTCACCGGGACAGGCTCTACGAGCAGTACTTC. Translated, it gives CASSHRDRLYEQYF.

This clonotype came up many times. The chain links TRBV20-1 to TRBJ2-3; 9 bases are a match to TRBD2. V was clipped by 6 bases and J by 5 bases; unmatched bases: 15. The CDR3 runs 16 residues. Germline V gene lookup returns CDR1 DFQATT and CDR2 SNEGSKA (reference sequence). CDR3: CSAERRVAGEVDTQYF. The CDR3 nucleotides are TGCAGTGCCGAAAGAAGGGTAGCGGGGGAGGTAGATACGCAGTATTTT.

This clonotype has more than one count but fewer than ten. Given the absence of the conserved phenylalanine or tryptophan at the CDR3 end, a read error is likely. The V and J genes are TRBV20-1 and TRBJ1-1; TRBD1 is a possible D gene (6 bases). Deletions cut 6 bases from V and 4 bases from J, with 15 bases between. This CDR3 has 13 residues. Germline loops: CDR1 DFQATT, CDR2 SNEGSKA (reference sequence). The CDR3 nucleotides are TGCAGTGCCCGCGGGGGAGGGGGCACTGAAGCTTTCAAT. It specifies CSARGGGGTEAFN.

This clonotype was counted a few times. This chain uses TRBV10-3 with TRBJ2-1; 7 bases map to TRBD2. The J segment lost 8 bases and the V segment lost 6 bases, leaving 10 bases of the junction unmatched. Germline CDR1 ENHRY, CDR2 SYGVKD. The CDR3 has 14 amino acids. The CDR3 here is CAIRWGGKNDEQFF. The DNA of the CDR3 is TGTGCCATCAGGTGGGGGGGGAAGAATGATGAGCAGTTCTTC.

This clonotype showed up many times. The rearrangement links TRBV6-1 to TRBJ2-1; TRBD2 is a possible D gene (7 bases). This CDR3 region has 15 residues. V was trimmed by 7 bases and J by 2 bases, leaving 15 bases between them. CDR1 is MNHNS and CDR2 is SASEGT in the germline V gene. The CDR3 nucleotides are TGTGCCAGCACGCCGGGGGGCCAACCCTACAATGAGCAGTTCTTC. Residues: CASTPGGQPYNEQFF.

The genes are TRBV12-3 or TRBV12-4 and TRBJ1-5; D is unclear. The ends were cut back, 4 bases at V and 3 bases at J, with 10 bases in the middle. The CDR3 contains 14 residues. The CDR3 loop reads CASSSHRFNQPQHF. The CDR3 coding sequence is TGTGCCAGCAGTTCCCACAGATTCAATCAGCCCCAGCATTTT.

There are many counts of this clonotype. A much larger clone is a single base away; this may be a read error. DNA of the CDR3: TGTGCCAGCACCTCCGGGCTAACAGGAGAGACCCAGTACTTC. It encodes CASTSGLTGETQYF. This chain joins TRBV12-3 or TRBV12-4 and TRBJ2-5, with TRBD1 as a possible D gene (5 bases). There are 14 residues in the CDR3. Between the trimmed V and J ends, which lost 7 bases and 4 bases, there was a span of 16 bases.

This clonotype was seen repeatedly, ten times or more. This chain connects TRBV6-6 to TRBJ1-2, with a tentative D call TRBD1 (5 bases). Germline CDR1 and CDR2: MNHNY and SVGAGI (reference sequence). The ends were cut back, 4 bases at V and 3 bases at J, with 9 bases in the middle. The CDR3 is 13 amino acids. The CDR3 spells CASSSQGDYGYTF. CDR3 sequence (DNA): TGTGCCAGCAGTTCTCAGGGTGACTATGGCTACACCTTC.

This clonotype was seen ten or more times. The rearrangement joins TRBV11-2 to TRBJ2-5; D tentatively reads TRBD1 or TRBD2 (7 bases each). The CDR3 consists of 15 residues. Germline values: CDR1 SGHAT, CDR2 FQNNGV. Deletions cut 3 bases from V and 3 bases from J, with 14 bases between. The CDR3 DNA reads TGTGCCAGCAGCTTGCAGGGGGGGTCTAAAGAGACCCAGTACTTC. Protein product: CASSLQGGSKETQYF.

There are many counts of this clonotype. This CDR3 reads CASSLVVSGGETQYF. Written as DNA, the CDR3 is TGTGCCAGCAGCTTAGTAGTTAGCGGGGGTGAGACCCAGTACTTC. The rearrangement uses TRBV7-2 and TRBJ2-5, with 9 bases lining up with TRBD2. J was trimmed by 5 bases and V by 1 base; bases with no gene match: 5. Germline V gene lookup returns CDR1 SGHTA and CDR2 FQGNSA. This CDR3 is built from 15 residues.